These 29 T cell receptor beta chains came from one sample sequenced in a study of blood T cells in healthy people across ages. The authors ran a second PCR of roughly 6 to 12 cycles using a sample-barcoded 5' primer and a J-beta primer mix. Using its own MiXCR run on the 5' RACE reads, TCRdb lists one record per CDR3 protein. The sample lists about 1.5 million distinct CDR3 sequences, 35% to 45% seen once, with just over 4% in the top ten. Sequenced material: blood. All receptors derive from a woman younger than 35 in good health.

The chain joins TRBV7-2 to TRBJ1-1; possible D gene TRBD1, 6 bases. The V gene lost 1 base and the J gene lost 4 bases, with 13 bases spanning the gap. This CDR3 spans 15 amino acids. The germline gives CDR1 SGHTA, CDR2 FQGNSA. The DNA for the CDR3 is TGTGCCAGCAGCTTAGTGACAGGCCGTGGCACTGAAGCTTTCTTT. This sequence encodes CASSLVTGRGTEAFF.

The V call is TRBV20-1, the J call TRBJ2-1, with 10 bases lining up with TRBD1. The CDR3 extends over 16 amino acids. Germline V gene lookup returns CDR1 DFQATT and CDR2 SNEGSKA (reference sequence). Trimming removed 3 bases from V and 5 bases from J; junction bases left unmatched: 10. In DNA, the CDR3 is TGCAGTGCTAGTGACCCGACAGGGGGCTGGAACAATGAGCAGTTCTTC. Translating gives CSASDPTGGWNNEQFF.

Details on this clonotype: A single base separates this from a much larger clone, so it may be a read error. The chain carries TRBV3-1 and TRBJ1-5; D uncertain. The CDR3 contains 13 residues. The V gene's germline CDR1 is LGHDT and CDR2 YNNKEL (reference sequence). Here the CDR3 reads CASSQMSNRPQHF. Written as DNA, the CDR3 is TGTGCCAGCAGCCAAATGAGCAATCGGCCCCAGCATTTT.

In this sample, this clonotype turned up many times. The rearrangement uses TRBV7-2 and TRBJ2-1, with 8 bases identical to TRBD2. Germline values: CDR1 SGHTA, CDR2 FQGNSA. V was clipped by 7 bases and J by 6 bases; unmatched bases: 11. This CDR3 region has 15 residues. The CDR3 spells CASNEGTSLGNEQFF. In DNA form, the CDR3 reads TGTGCCAGCAACGAAGGGACTAGTTTGGGCAATGAGCAGTTCTTC.

The gene calls are TRBV20-1 and TRBJ1-6; perhaps TRBD1 as D (5 bases). V was clipped by 3 bases and J by 0 bases, with 15 bases between them. The germline V gene has CDR1 DFQATT and CDR2 SNEGSKA (reference sequence). The CDR3 consists of 17 residues. CDR3 DNA sequence: TGCAGTGCTAGGGGTGGGGCAGGGAGCTCCTATAATTCACCCCTCCACTTT. Translation: CSARGGAGSSYNSPLHF.

This chain joins TRBV9 and TRBJ2-7; D ambiguous. Germline-derived CDR1 and CDR2 are SGDLS and YYNGEE. This CDR3 comprises 14 residues. With 3 bases removed from V and 0 bases from J, the gap between germline ends came to 10 bases. The CDR3 nucleotides read TGTGCCAGCAGCGCTCCAGGCCGCTCCTACGAGCAGTACTTC. This sequence encodes CASSAPGRSYEQYF.

The chain has TRBV4-1 and TRBJ2-5, with 7 bases fitting TRBD1. The germline V gene has CDR1 MGHRA and CDR2 YSYEKL. The CDR3 contains 14 residues. V was pared by 1 base and J by 4 bases, with 3 bases of the junction left unmatched. The CDR3 sequence is CASSQGRGPETQYF. The CDR3 nucleotides are TGCGCCAGCAGCCAAGGAAGGGGGCCAGAGACCCAGTACTTC.

The J gene is TRBJ1-2, the V gene TRBV3-1, with D unresolved. This CDR3 comprises 15 residues. Between the trimmed V and J ends, which lost 5 bases and 1 base, there was a span of 14 bases. CDR1 and CDR2 (germline): LGHDT, YNNKEL (reference sequence). CDR3 region: CASSSSRGSNYGYTF. DNA for the CDR3: TGTGCCAGCAGCTCCAGTCGAGGGAGTAACTATGGCTACACCTTC.

This clonotype was observed many times. This chain links TRBV6-5 with TRBJ1-2; TRBD1 agrees at 10 bases. Per the germline V gene, CDR1 is MNHEY and CDR2 is SVGAGI. The CDR3 runs 14 residues. V lost 5 bases to trimming and J lost 7 bases; unmatched junction nucleotides: 7. CDR3 residues: CASSARQGAGGYTF. DNA for the CDR3: TGTGCCAGCAGTGCGAGACAGGGGGCCGGTGGCTACACCTTC.

This clonotype is a singleton in its sample. V gene TRBV5-1 combines with J gene TRBJ2-3, with TRBD2 matching 10 bases. The CDR3 runs 16 residues. Germline V gives CDR1 SGHRS, CDR2 YFSETQ. The junction had 7 bases not matched to a gene; V was cut back by 4 bases and J by 2 bases. CDR3 protein: CASSPLAGGHTDTQYF. DNA for the CDR3: TGCGCCAGCAGCCCTTTAGCGGGGGGTCACACAGATACGCAGTATTTT.

The genes are TRBV10-3 and TRBJ2-3; D call uncertain. V lost 0 bases and J 0 bases, leaving 4 bases between the germline ends. Looked up from germline, CDR1 is ENHRY and CDR2 is SYGVKD. The CDR3 is 14 amino acids. CDR3 in amino acids: CAISESPSTDTQYF. The CDR3 DNA follows: TGTGCCATCAGTGAGTCCCCGAGCACAGATACGCAGTATTTT.

The sample holds many counts of this clonotype. The V gene is TRBV4-1, the J gene TRBJ2-7; D call uncertain. The V end was cut by 3 bases, the J end by 4 bases, with 4 bases between. The length of the CDR3 is 11 residues. In germline, CDR1 is MGHRA, CDR2 YSYEKL. In DNA, the CDR3 is TGCGCCAGCAGCCATTTTTACGAGCAGTACTTC. This sequence encodes CASSHFYEQYF.

This clonotype was seen only a few times. The chain uses TRBV27 and TRBJ2-1, with 12 bases that match TRBD2. CDR1 MNHEY and CDR2 SMNVEV come from the germline V gene (reference sequence). The ends lost 5 bases at V and 10 bases at J; junction bases unmatched: 9. The CDR3 sequence is 15 residues long. Written as DNA, the CDR3 is TGTGCCAGCAGTCGAAGACTAGCGGGAGACGGGGAGCAGTTCTTC. Its protein product is CASSRRLAGDGEQFF.

V gene TRBV28 combines with J gene TRBJ2-7, with TRBD1 identical over 10 bases. Unmatched junction bases numbered 12, after V lost 4 bases and J lost 6 bases. CDR3 size: 16 residues. Per germline, CDR1 MDHEN and CDR2 SYDVKM. The CDR3 region has the DNA TGTGCCAGCAGTTGGAATACTCCGGGACAGGGGATCGAGCAGTACTTC. Protein product: CASSWNTPGQGIEQYF.

The rearrangement uses TRBV29-1 and TRBJ1-2; D remains unclear. Trimming cost V 0 bases and J 4 bases, with 12 bases left between them. CDR1 SQVTM and CDR2 ANQGSEA come from the germline V gene. The CDR3 loop spans 14 amino acids. DNA of the CDR3: TGCAGCGTTGAAGATCGGACGGACCGCTATGGCTACACCTTC. Protein product: CSVEDRTDRYGYTF.

The CDR3 nucleotides read TGTGCCAGCAGTTCCCGGACAGGGAATTCACCCCTCCACTTT. Protein product: CASSSRTGNSPLHF. V gene TRBV27 combines with J gene TRBJ1-6, with 8 bases aligning to TRBD1. CDR3 length equals 14 residues. The trim removed 4 bases at V and 7 bases at J, leaving 3 bases unmatched. From germline, CDR1 is MNHEY and CDR2 SMNVEV (reference sequence).

Points on this clonotype: Its ends do not fully match the called genes, so a read error is possible. The rearrangement uses TRBV4-3 and TRBJ2-3; 7 bases are shared with TRBD1. The germline V gene has CDR1 LGHNA and CDR2 YSLEER. The length of the CDR3 is 14 residues. The CDR3 loop reads CAGSQDRVTDTQYF. The CDR3 region has the DNA TGCGCCGGCAGCCAAGACAGGGTTACAGATACGCAGTATTTT.

The V call is TRBV30, the J call TRBJ2-1; D unresolved. The CDR3 contains 11 residues. Trimming pared 0 bases from V and 8 bases from J, leaving 5 bases between. The V gene's germline CDR1 is GTSNPN and CDR2 SVGIG (reference sequence). CDR3 region: CAWSVRYEQFF. The CDR3 DNA is TGTGCCTGGAGTGTGAGATATGAGCAGTTCTTC. Variable domain in full (rest from reference TRBV30 and TRBJ2-1): SQTIHQWPATLVQPVGSPLSLECTVEGTSNPNLYWYRQAAGRGLQLLFYSVGIGQISSEVPQNLSASRPQDRQFILSSKKLLLSDSGFYLCAWSVRYEQFFGPGTRLTVL.

This clonotype was counted a few times. The gene calls are TRBV20-1 and TRBJ2-7, with TRBD2 matching over 10 bases. This CDR3 contains 15 residues. The ends lost 0 bases at V and 7 bases at J; junction bases unmatched: 9. Germline CDR1 is DFQATT and CDR2 is SNEGSKA (reference sequence). CDR3: CSARDPVSGRNEQYF. The DNA for the CDR3 is TGCAGTGCTAGAGACCCAGTTAGCGGGAGGAATGAGCAGTACTTC.

In the case of this clonotype: The junction departs from germline at one end; a sequencing error may be responsible. The rearrangement links TRBV6-6 to TRBJ1-6; D unresolved. The CDR3 has 13 residues. The germline V gene has CDR1 MNHNY and CDR2 SVGAGI (reference sequence). In DNA, the CDR3 is TGTGCCAGCAGTGTGTGGGCTAATTCACCCCCCCACTTT. It translates to CASSVWANSPPHF.

The chain uses TRBV24-1 and TRBJ2-1, with unresolved D. The CDR3 consists of 12 residues. Germline lookup yields CDR1 KGHDR and CDR2 SFDVKD. V lost 5 bases to trimming and J lost 7 bases, with 8 bases between them. The CDR3 sequence: CATSGPWNEQFF. In DNA form, the CDR3 reads TGTGCCACCAGTGGACCTTGGAATGAGCAGTTCTTC.

On this clonotype itself: One junction end does not reproduce the germline sequence, and a read error may be involved. The genes are TRBV20-1 and TRBJ2-1; TRBD1 aligns across 10 bases. Germline V CDR1 and CDR2: DFQATT, SNEGSKA (reference sequence). This CDR3 comprises 18 residues. CDR3 loop: CSAYQTGGARPSYNERFF. CDR3 DNA: TGCAGTGCTTACCAGACAGGGGGCGCGCGGCCCTCCTACAATGAGCGGTTCTTC.

J is TRBJ2-5 and V is TRBV12-3 or TRBV12-4; tentative D call: TRBD1 (6 bases). The CDR3 sequence is 15 residues long. Trimming pared 2 bases from V and 5 bases from J, leaving 15 bases between. CDR3 sequence reads: CASSLTGFRSETQYF. The CDR3 region has the DNA TGTGCCAGCAGTTTAACAGGGTTCCGTTCGGAGACCCAGTACTTC.

This chain connects TRBV7-9 to TRBJ2-4; TRBD2 matches at 12 bases. Matching the DNA end better, TRBJ2-5 makes the J call doubtful. The CDR3 spans 17 residues. From germline, CDR1 is SEHNR and CDR2 FQNEAQ (reference sequence). CDR3 DNA sequence: TGTGCCAGCAGCTTCCCTGCTAGCGGGGGGGCCGTAGAGACCCAGTACTTC. This translates into CASSFPASGGAVETQYF.

V usage is TRBV5-1 and J usage is TRBJ1-1; 8 positions agree with TRBD1. Germline loops: CDR1 SGHRS, CDR2 YFSETQ. The trim removed 4 bases at V and 2 bases at J, leaving 4 bases unmatched. CDR3 size: 14 residues. CDR3 DNA sequence: TGCGCCAGCAGCCGACAGGGGCATAACACTGAAGCTTTCTTT. Translating gives CASSRQGHNTEAFF.

A single count supports this clonotype. The CDR3 nucleotides are TGTGCCAGCAGCTTCCGGACTAGCGGGAGTAATGAGCAGTTCTTC. Translating it yields CASSFRTSGSNEQFF. The genes are TRBV9 and TRBJ2-1; 13 nucleotides agree with TRBD2. The CDR3 runs 15 residues. Trimming took 4 bases from V and 7 from J; bases not matched to a gene: 5. Germline assignment: CDR1 SGDLS and CDR2 YYNGEE.

The J gene is TRBJ2-3, the V gene TRBV5-4; TRBD1 is a possible D gene (6 bases). V was cut by 4 bases and J by 2 bases, with 11 bases left in between. Germline V gene data show CDR1 as SGHNT and CDR2 as YYREEE (reference sequence). The CDR3 sequence is 14 residues long. CDR3 sequence reads: CASSRDILTDTQYF. The CDR3 bases are TGTGCCAGCAGCCGGGACATACTCACAGATACGCAGTATTTT.

The gene calls are TRBV6-6 and TRBJ1-1; no clear D. V gave up 7 bases and J gave up 4 bases, with 19 bases separating them. CDR1 MNHNY and CDR2 SVGAGI come from the germline V gene (reference sequence). The CDR3 totals 15 residues. CDR3 protein: CASTLMAVGGTEAFF. The DNA for the CDR3 is TGTGCCAGCACTCTTATGGCGGTGGGTGGCACTGAAGCTTTCTTT.

This clonotype was found a few times. The CDR3: CASFDGAGLHRNYGYTF. The CDR3 DNA reads TGCGCCAGCTTTGACGGGGCAGGCCTCCACAGGAACTATGGCTACACCTTC. The V and J genes are TRBV5-1 and TRBJ1-2, with a tentative D call TRBD1 (5 bases). The CDR3 runs to 17 residues. V was trimmed by 7 bases and J by 2 bases, leaving 24 bases between them. Per germline, CDR1 SGHRS and CDR2 YFSETQ.